These 5 T cell receptor beta chains share one sample of origin, sequenced in a study of blood T cell repertoires in COVID-19. Sequencing used immunoSEQ multiplex PCR; TCRdb keeps in-frame clones, though not all of them. This sample has 90,000 to 100,000 clones, with over 75% found just once. Sequencing used peripheral blood. Source of these receptors: a woman of 80 years or more with acute or convalescent COVID-19.

The V gene is TRBV10-1, the J gene TRBJ2-3, with TRBD2 identical over 9 bases. Germline V lookup: CDR1 WNHNN, CDR2 SYGVQD (reference sequence). Trimming at V came to 2 bases and at J to 1 base, leaving 4 bases not matched to a gene. This CDR3 has 16 amino acids. The CDR3 DNA sequence: TGCGCCAGCAGTGAGGTGAAGCGGGGGGGCACAGATACGCAGTATTTT. This gives the protein CASSEVKRGGTDTQYF.

The rearrangement uses TRBV9 and TRBJ2-7; the D gene is possibly TRBD2 (7 bases). Per germline, CDR1 SGDLS and CDR2 YYNGEE. The CDR3 runs to 17 residues. Trimming took 0 bases from V and 4 from J, leaving 20 bases between them. The CDR3 here is CASSVDGGGPRNYEQYF. The CDR3 region has the DNA TGTGCCAGCAGCGTAGATGGCGGGGGCCCAAGGAATTACGAGCAGTACTTC.

A word on this clone: Other DNA sequences in the sample encode the same CDR3. The chain couples TRBV11-2 to TRBJ2-7; 8 bases align to TRBD1. Germline V gene sequence: CDR1 SGHAT, CDR2 FQNNGV. After removal of 4 bases from V and 1 base from J, the junction contained 6 bases not matched to a gene. This CDR3 spans 15 amino acids. The CDR3 DNA follows: TGTGCCAGCAGCTCCCTCCGGGACAGGTCCTACGAGCAGTACTTC. It translates to CASSSLRDRSYEQYF. Filled out from reference TRBV11-2 and TRBJ2-7, the complete variable domain reads EAGVAQSPRYKIIEKRQSVAFWCNPISGHATLYWYQQILGQGPKLLIQFQNNGVVDDSQLPKDRFSAERLKGVDSTLKIQPAKLEDSAVYLCASSSLRDRSYEQYFGPGTRLTVT.

The chain carries TRBV2 and TRBJ1-1; D unresolved. The CDR3 loop spans 11 amino acids. V gave up 8 bases and J gave up 8 bases, with 12 bases separating them. CDR1 is SNHLY and CDR2 is FYNNEI in the germline V gene. The CDR3 protein is CASVSGREAFF. The CDR3 nucleotides are TGTGCCAGCGTTTCGGGGAGGGAAGCTTTCTTT.

The chain carries TRBV5-6 and TRBJ1-1; D is undetermined. The V gene's germline CDR1 is SGHDT and CDR2 YYEEEE. CDR3 size: 13 residues. Trimming cost V 0 bases and J 4 bases, with 7 bases left between them. The CDR3 sequence: CASSLGTITEAFF. Here the CDR3 DNA reads TGTGCCAGCAGCTTGGGTACAATCACTGAAGCTTTCTTT.